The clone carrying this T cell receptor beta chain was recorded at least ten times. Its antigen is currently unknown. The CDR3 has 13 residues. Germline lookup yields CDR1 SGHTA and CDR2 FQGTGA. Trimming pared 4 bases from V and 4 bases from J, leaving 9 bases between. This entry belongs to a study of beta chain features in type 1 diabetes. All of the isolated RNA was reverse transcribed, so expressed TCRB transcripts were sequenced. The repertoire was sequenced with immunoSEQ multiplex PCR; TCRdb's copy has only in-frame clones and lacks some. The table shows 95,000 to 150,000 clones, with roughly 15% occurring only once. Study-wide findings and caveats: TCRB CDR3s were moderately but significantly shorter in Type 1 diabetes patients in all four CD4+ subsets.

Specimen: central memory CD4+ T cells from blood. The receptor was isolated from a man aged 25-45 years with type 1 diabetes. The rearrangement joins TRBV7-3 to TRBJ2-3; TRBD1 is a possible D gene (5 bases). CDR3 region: CASSSTGADTQYF. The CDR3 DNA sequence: TGTGCCAGCAGCTCCACAGGAGCAGATACGCAGTATTTT.